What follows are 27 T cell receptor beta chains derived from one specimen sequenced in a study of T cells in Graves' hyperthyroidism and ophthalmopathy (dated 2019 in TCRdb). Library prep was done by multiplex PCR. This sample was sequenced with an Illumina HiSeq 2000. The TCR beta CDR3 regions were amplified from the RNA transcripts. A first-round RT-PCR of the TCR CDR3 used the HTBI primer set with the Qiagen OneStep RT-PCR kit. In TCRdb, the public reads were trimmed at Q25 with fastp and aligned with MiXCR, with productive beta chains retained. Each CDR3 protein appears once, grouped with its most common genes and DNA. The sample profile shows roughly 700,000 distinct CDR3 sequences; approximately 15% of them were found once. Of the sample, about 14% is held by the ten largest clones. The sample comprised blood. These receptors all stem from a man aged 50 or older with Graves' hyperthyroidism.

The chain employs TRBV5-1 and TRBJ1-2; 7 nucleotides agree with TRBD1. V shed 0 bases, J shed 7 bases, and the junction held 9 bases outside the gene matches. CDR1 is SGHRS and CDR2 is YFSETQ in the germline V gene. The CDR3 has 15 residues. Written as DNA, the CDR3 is TGCGCCAGCAGCTTGGCCCACAGGGGCGAAGGTGGCTACACCTTC. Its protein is CASSLAHRGEGGYTF. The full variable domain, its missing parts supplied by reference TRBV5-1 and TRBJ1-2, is KAGVTQTPRYLIKTRGQQVTLSCSPISGHRSVSWYQQTPGQGLQFLFEYFSETQRNKGNFPGRFSGRQFSNSRSEMNVSTLELGDSALYLCASSLAHRGEGGYTFGSGTRLTVV.

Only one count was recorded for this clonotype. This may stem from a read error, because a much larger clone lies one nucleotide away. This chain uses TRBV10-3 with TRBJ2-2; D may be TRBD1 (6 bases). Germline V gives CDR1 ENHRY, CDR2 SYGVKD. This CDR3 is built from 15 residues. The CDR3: CVIRTENRVTGELFF. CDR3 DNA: TGTGTCATCAGGACTGAGAACAGGGTAACCGGGGAGCTGTTTTTT.

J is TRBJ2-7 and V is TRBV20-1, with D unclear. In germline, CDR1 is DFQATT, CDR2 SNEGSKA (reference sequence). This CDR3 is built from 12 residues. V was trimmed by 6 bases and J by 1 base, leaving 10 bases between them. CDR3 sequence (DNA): TGCAGTGCCCAGGTGCTATCCTACGAGCAGTACTTC. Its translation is CSAQVLSYEQYF.

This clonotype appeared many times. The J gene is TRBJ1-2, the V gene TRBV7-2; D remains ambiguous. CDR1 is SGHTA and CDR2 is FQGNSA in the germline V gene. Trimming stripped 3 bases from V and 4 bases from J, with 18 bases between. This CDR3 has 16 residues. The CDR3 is CASSFATGNTIYGYTF. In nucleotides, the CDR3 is TGTGCCAGCAGCTTCGCCACGGGCAACACAATCTATGGCTACACCTTC.

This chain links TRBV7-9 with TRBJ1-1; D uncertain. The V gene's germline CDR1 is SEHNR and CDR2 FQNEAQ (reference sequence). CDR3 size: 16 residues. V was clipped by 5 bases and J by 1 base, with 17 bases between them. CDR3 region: CASSELFPGRNTEAFF. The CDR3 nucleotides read TGTGCCAGCAGCGAACTTTTCCCCGGGAGGAACACTGAAGCTTTCTTT.

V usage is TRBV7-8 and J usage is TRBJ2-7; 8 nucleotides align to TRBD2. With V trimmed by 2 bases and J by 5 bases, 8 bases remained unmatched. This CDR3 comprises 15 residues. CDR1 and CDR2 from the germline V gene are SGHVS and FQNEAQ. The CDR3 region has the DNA TGTGCCAGCAGCTTATCCGGGACTAGAGGTCACGAGCAGTACTTC. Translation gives CASSLSGTRGHEQYF.

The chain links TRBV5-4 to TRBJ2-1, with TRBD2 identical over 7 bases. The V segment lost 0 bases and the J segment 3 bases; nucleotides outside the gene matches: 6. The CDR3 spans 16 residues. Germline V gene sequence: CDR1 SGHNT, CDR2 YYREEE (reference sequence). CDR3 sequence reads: CASSLEGGTIYNEQFF. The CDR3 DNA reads TGTGCCAGCAGCTTGGAAGGCGGGACTATCTACAATGAGCAGTTCTTC.

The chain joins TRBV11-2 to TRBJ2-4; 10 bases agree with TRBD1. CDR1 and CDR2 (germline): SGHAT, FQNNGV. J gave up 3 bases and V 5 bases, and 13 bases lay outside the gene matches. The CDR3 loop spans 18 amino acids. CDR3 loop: CASSPRQGARVGKNIQYF. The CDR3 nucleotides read TGTGCCAGCAGCCCGCGACAGGGGGCGCGAGTAGGCAAAAACATTCAGTACTTC.

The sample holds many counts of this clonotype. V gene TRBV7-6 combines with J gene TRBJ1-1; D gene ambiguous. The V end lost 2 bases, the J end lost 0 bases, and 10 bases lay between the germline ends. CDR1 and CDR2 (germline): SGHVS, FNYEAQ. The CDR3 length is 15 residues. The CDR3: CASSLWTALNTEAFF. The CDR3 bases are TGTGCCAGCAGCTTATGGACGGCATTGAACACTGAAGCTTTCTTT.

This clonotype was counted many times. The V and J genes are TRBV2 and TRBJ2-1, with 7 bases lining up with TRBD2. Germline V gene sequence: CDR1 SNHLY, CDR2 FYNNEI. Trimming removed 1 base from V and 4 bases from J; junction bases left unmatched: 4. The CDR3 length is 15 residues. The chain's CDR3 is CASSEESGTYNEQFF. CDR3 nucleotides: TGTGCCAGCAGTGAAGAGAGCGGGACGTACAATGAGCAGTTCTTC.

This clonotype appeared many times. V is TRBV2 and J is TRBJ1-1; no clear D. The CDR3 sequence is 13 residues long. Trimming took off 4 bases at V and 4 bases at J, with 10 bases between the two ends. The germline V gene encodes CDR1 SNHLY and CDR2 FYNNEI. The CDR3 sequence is CASSARKFTEAFF. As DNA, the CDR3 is TGTGCCAGCAGTGCCAGAAAGTTCACTGAAGCTTTCTTT.

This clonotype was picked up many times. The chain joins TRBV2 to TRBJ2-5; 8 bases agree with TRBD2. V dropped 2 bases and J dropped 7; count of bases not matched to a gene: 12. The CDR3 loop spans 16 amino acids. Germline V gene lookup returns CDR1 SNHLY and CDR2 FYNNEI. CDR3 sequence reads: CASSEHSGSSWGTQYF. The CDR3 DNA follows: TGTGCCAGCAGTGAACACAGCGGGAGCTCATGGGGGACCCAGTACTTC.

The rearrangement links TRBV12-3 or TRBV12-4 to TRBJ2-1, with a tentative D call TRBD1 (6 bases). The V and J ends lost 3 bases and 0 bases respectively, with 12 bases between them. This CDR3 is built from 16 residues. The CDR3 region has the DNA TGTGCCAGCAGTTTTACAGGGTCGAGCTCCTACAATGAGCAGTTCTTC. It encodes CASSFTGSSSYNEQFF.

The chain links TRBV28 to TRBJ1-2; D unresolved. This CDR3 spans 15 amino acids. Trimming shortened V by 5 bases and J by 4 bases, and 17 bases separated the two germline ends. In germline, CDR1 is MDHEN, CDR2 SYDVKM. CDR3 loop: CASSPSLPDLYGYTF. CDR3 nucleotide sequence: TGTGCCAGCAGTCCATCCCTCCCTGACCTCTATGGCTACACCTTC.

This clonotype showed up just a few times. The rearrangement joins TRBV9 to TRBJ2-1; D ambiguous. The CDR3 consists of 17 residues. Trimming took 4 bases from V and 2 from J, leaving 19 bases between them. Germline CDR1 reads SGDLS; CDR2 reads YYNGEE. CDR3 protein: CASSPPSGTKTYNEQFF. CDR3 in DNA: TGTGCCAGCAGCCCTCCAAGTGGAACAAAAACCTACAATGAGCAGTTCTTC.

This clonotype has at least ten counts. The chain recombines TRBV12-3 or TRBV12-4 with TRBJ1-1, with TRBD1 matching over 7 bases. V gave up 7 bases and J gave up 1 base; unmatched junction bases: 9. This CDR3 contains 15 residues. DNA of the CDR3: TGTGCCAGCACCCAATCCGGGACAGCGAACACTGAAGCTTTCTTT. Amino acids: CASTQSGTANTEAFF.

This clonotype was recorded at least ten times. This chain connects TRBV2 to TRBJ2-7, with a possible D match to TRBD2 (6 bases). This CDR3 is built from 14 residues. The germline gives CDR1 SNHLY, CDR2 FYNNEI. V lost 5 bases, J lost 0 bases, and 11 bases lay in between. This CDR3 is CASSFDSGSYEQYF. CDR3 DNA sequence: TGTGCCAGCAGTTTTGATAGCGGCTCCTACGAGCAGTACTTC.

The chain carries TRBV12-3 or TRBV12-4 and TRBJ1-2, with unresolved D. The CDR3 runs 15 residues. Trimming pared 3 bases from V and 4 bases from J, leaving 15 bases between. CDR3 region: CASSFPSVGTYGYTF. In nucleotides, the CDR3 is TGTGCCAGCAGTTTTCCTTCGGTGGGAACCTATGGCTACACCTTC.

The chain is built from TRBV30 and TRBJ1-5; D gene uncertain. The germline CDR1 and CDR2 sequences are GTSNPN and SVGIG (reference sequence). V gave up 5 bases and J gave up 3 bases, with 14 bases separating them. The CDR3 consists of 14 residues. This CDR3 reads CAWSSRAINQPQHF. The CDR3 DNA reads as TGTGCCTGGTCCTCGCGGGCGATCAATCAGCCCCAGCATTTT.

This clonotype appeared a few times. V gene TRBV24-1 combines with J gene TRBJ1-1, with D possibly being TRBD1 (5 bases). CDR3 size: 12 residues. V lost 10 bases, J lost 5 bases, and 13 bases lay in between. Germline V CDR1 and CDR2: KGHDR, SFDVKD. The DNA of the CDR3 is TGTGCCACTCAGGGTTACGGGACTGAAGCTTTCTTT. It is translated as CATQGYGTEAFF.

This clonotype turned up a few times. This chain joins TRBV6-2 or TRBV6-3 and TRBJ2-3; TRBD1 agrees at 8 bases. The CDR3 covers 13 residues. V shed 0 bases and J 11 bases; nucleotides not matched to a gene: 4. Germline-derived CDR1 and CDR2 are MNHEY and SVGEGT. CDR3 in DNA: TGTGCCAGCAGTTACTCGTCAGGGGGCGAGCAGTATTTT. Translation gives CASSYSSGGEQYF.

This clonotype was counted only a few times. CDR3: CASSRPYYEQYF. CDR3 coding DNA: TGTGCCAGCAGCAGACCTTACTACGAGCAGTACTTC. The rearrangement links TRBV28 to TRBJ2-7; D unresolved. CDR1 and CDR2 from the germline V gene are MDHEN and SYDVKM. The CDR3 is made up of 12 amino acids. Trimming removed 6 bases from V and 3 bases from J, with 9 bases in between.

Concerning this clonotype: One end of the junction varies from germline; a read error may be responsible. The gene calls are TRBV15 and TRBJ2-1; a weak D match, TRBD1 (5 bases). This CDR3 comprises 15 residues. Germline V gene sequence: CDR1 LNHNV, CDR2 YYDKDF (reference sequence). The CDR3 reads CATSRDRDSYNKQFF. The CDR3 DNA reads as TGTGCCACCAGCAGAGATCGTGACAGCTACAATAAGCAGTTCTTC.

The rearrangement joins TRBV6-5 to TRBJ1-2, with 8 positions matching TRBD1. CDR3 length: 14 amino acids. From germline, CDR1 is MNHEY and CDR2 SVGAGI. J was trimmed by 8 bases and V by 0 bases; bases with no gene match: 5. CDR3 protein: CASSYSAGGRGYTF. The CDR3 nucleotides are TGTGCCAGCAGTTACTCGGCAGGGGGCCGAGGCTACACCTTC.

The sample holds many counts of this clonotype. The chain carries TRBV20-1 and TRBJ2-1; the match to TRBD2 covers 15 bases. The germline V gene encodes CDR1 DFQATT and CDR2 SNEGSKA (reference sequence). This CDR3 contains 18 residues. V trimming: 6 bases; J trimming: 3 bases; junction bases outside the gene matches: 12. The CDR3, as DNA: TGCAGTGCCGAATCCGGGACTAGCGGGAGGCTGGTCTACAATGAGCAGTTCTTC. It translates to CSAESGTSGRLVYNEQFF.

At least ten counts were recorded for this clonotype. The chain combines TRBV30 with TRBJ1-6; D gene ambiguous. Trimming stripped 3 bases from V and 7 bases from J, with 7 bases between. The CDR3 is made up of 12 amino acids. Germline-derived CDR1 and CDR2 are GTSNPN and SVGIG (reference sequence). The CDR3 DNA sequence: TGTGCCTGGAGATTGATGAATTCACCCCTCCACTTT. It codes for CAWRLMNSPLHF.

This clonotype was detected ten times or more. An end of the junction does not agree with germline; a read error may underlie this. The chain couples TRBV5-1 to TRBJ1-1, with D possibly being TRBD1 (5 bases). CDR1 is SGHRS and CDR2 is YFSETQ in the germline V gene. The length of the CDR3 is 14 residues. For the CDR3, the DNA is TGTGCCAGCAGTCTCGGGGCTAGGAACACTGAAGCTTTCTTT. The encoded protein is CASSLGARNTEAFF.